This T cell receptor beta chain was recovered during a study of tumor and adjacent non-tumor tissue in lung cancer. Study-level information: Patients comprised 12 adenocarcinoma, a couple of squamous cell carcinoma and 1 small cell lung cancer. Aged about 31 to 80 years, patients included roughly eleven men and a few women with stage I to III disease.

Three rounds of nested PCR, following a modified ARM-PCR protocol, produced the TCRbeta library. TCRdb fed the multiplex PCR reads into MiXCR, producing one record per CDR3 protein. The table has 90,000 to 110,000 distinct CDR3 sequences, under 65% seen once; the top ten hold around a fifth. This CDR3 is built from 16 residues. Trimming at V came to 5 bases and at J to 0 bases, leaving 9 bases not matched to a gene. Germline V gives CDR1 SGHVS, CDR2 FQNEAQ. Overall study results and limits: TCR diversity was significantly greater in tumor than normal lung tissue.

RNA was extracted from bulk tissue without any cell sorting. Distant lung tissue was collected more than 3 cm away from the tumor edge. This clonotype came up many times. Its antigen is still unknown. Sequencing used distant non-tumor lung tissue. V and J are TRBV7-8 and TRBJ2-7, with 8 bases fitting TRBD2. This clonotype was sampled from a man aged 60 to 69 with non-small cell lung cancer. The CDR3 loop is CASSTSQGTSSYEQYF. DNA for the CDR3: TGTGCCAGCAGCACCTCCCAGGGGACTAGCTCCTACGAGCAGTACTTC. Full variable domain (remainder filled in from reference TRBV7-8 and TRBJ2-7): GAGVSQSPRYKVAKRGQDVALRCDPISGHVSLFWYQQALGQGPEFLTYFQNEAQLDKSGLPSDRFFAERPEGSVSTLKIQRTQQEDSAVYLCASSTSQGTSSYEQYFGPGTRLTVT.